The 3 T cell receptor beta chains listed next were all sequenced from one sample in a study of cytotoxic CD8 clonotypes in ibrutinib-treated CLL. Libraries were prepared by immunoSEQ multiplex PCR; TCRdb keeps only in-frame clonotypes and omits some of them. Among roughly 220,000 clones listed, approximately 75% were seen once. This material consisted of PBMCs, taken after 12 months of ibrutinib treatment. The receptors here all came from a human donor with chronic lymphocytic leukemia.

The V and J genes are TRBV6-1 and TRBJ1-1; tentatively, D is TRBD1 (6 bases). V was pared by 0 bases and J by 1 base, with 12 bases between. CDR3 size: 16 residues. Germline V CDR1 and CDR2: MNHNS, SASEGT. For the CDR3, the DNA is TGTGCCAGCAGTGAAGCCCTCGGGACACCGAACACTGAAGCTTTCTTT. Protein: CASSEALGTPNTEAFF.

The chain is built from TRBV27 and TRBJ2-7; TRBD2 agrees at 7 bases. CDR3 length equals 15 residues. The V gene end was trimmed by 1 base and the J gene end by 6 bases; junction bases not matched to a gene: 9. The V gene's germline CDR1 is MNHEY and CDR2 SMNVEV (reference sequence). In DNA, the CDR3 is TGTGCCAGCAGTTTATTGGGGAGGGCCGGGGGCGAGCAGTACTTC. Amino acids: CASSLLGRAGGEQYF.

This clone showed up just once. The chain recombines TRBV9 with TRBJ2-3; possibly TRBD2 for D (6 bases). The CDR3 sequence is 16 residues long. Per germline, CDR1 SGDLS and CDR2 YYNGEE. The ends were cut back, 0 bases at V and 0 bases at J, with 11 bases in the middle. The CDR3 here is CASSVEAGFSTDTQYF. CDR3 DNA: TGTGCCAGCAGCGTAGAGGCGGGGTTTAGCACAGATACGCAGTATTTT.